What follows describes a single T cell receptor beta chain. Its antigen is not known. Use of 60 Vbeta and 13 Jbeta primers characterized the PCR. Here immunoSEQ multiplex PCR was the method, and the copy in TCRdb shows in-frame clones only, minus some. The sample shows 100,000 to 120,000 clones, around three quarters of them seen only once. V lost 4 bases and J lost 9; bases outside the gene matches: 9. Per germline, CDR1 SGHTA and CDR2 FQGNSA. The CDR3 length is 15 residues. This entry belongs to a study of cytomegalovirus exposure and HLA in healthy donors. Study-wide context: Out of fewer than 400 genotyped donors, approximately 84% belonged to the Caucasian-associated ancestry cluster.

Study-wide points: Reported results showed that the classifier diagnosed cytomegalovirus status with high specificity and sensitivity. Fewer than 200 TCR beta chains were listed as cytomegalovirus-associated. V- and J-gene trimming in TCR beta was tied to a missense DCLRE1C variant by an analysis performed later.

Sequencing was done on a sample of PBMCs. The sequence was obtained from a woman aged 25 to 39 in good health and CMV-seronegative. This rearrangement joins TRBV7-2 to TRBJ2-7; 13 nucleotides agree with TRBD2. In DNA form, the CDR3 reads TGTGCCAGCAGCTCGGGACTAGCGGGGTCCTTAGTGCAGTACTTC. Its protein product is CASSSGLAGSLVQYF.